The 12 T cell receptor beta chains below all came from one sample that was sequenced in a study of OX40 agonist ivuxolimab in advanced cancers. The table came from immunoSEQ multiplex PCR; TCRdb's copy has only in-frame clones and leaves some out. The sample shows over 65,000 clones, around 83% of them seen only once. This specimen was CD4+ or CD8+ T cells sorted from blood, taken in a trial of the OX40 agonist ivuxolimab. The receptors here all came from an adult with an advanced solid tumor such as melanoma, head and neck, liver or kidney cancer.

This clone appeared a few times. The J gene is TRBJ1-3, the V gene TRBV15, with 10 positions matching TRBD1. CDR3 length: 15 residues. Germline lookup yields CDR1 LNHNV and CDR2 YYDKDF (reference sequence). V lost 5 bases and J lost 3; bases outside the gene matches: 4. The CDR3 region has the DNA TGTGCCACCAGCCGACAGGGGGCGCGTGGAAACACCATATATTTT. Translation: CATSRQGARGNTIYF.

V and J are TRBV6-4 and TRBJ2-1, with 7 positions matching TRBD2. The CDR3 sequence is 14 residues long. Germline V gene data show CDR1 as MRHNA and CDR2 as SNTAGT. J was trimmed by 6 bases and V by 0 bases; bases with no gene match: 2. The chain's CDR3 is CASSDSSGGNEQFF. The CDR3 coding sequence is TGTGCCAGCAGTGACTCGTCGGGGGGCAATGAGCAGTTCTTC.

This rearrangement joins TRBV11-2 to TRBJ2-5; TRBD1 or TRBD2 may be the D gene (5 bases each). Germline loops: CDR1 SGHAT, CDR2 FQNNGV. The CDR3 length is 14 residues. Trimming removed 5 bases at V and 5 bases at J, with 15 bases between. CDR3 amino acids: CASSPGTPQETQYF. The CDR3 nucleotides are TGTGCCAGCAGCCCTGGGACCCCCCAGGAGACCCAGTACTTC.

V is TRBV18 and J is TRBJ1-2; tentative D call: TRBD1 (6 bases). The CDR3 has 15 amino acids. CDR1 is KGHSH and CDR2 is LQKENI in the germline V gene. The germline V and J ends were trimmed by 5 bases and 0 bases, with 13 bases remaining between them. This CDR3 reads CASSSDRRANYGYTF. CDR3 DNA sequence: TGTGCCAGCTCATCGGACAGAAGAGCTAACTATGGCTACACCTTC.

V is TRBV28 and J is TRBJ1-2, with TRBD1 matching over 12 bases. The CDR3 totals 14 residues. V dropped 2 bases and J dropped 11; count of bases not matched to a gene: 6. CDR1 is MDHEN and CDR2 is SYDVKM in the germline V gene. The CDR3 here is CASSLLGQGARYTF. The CDR3 coding sequence is TGTGCCAGCAGTTTACTGGGACAGGGGGCGAGGTACACCTTC.

The chain carries TRBV7-3 and TRBJ2-3, with 7 bases fitting TRBD1. The CDR3 length is 15 residues. V dropped 5 bases and J dropped 1; count of bases not matched to a gene: 6. Germline lookup yields CDR1 SGHTA and CDR2 FQGTGA. The CDR3 spells CASSAGTARTDTQYF. The CDR3 coding sequence is TGTGCCAGCAGCGCCGGGACAGCCCGCACAGATACGCAGTATTTT. Combining the CDR3 with reference TRBV7-3 and TRBJ2-3 gives the whole variable domain GAGVSQTPSNKVTEKGKYVELRCDPISGHTALYWYRQSLGQGPEFLIYFQGTGAADDSGLPNDRFFAVRPEGSVSTLKIQRTERGDSAVYLCASSAGTARTDTQYFGPGTRLTVL.

This clone was observed a few times. The J gene is TRBJ2-7, the V gene TRBV5-1; 10 positions agree with TRBD1. Looked up from germline, CDR1 is SGHRS and CDR2 is YFSETQ. Trimming took 4 bases from V and 2 from J; bases not matched to a gene: 6. This CDR3 has 15 amino acids. In DNA form, the CDR3 reads TGCGCCAGCAGCGAGACCGGGACAGGGGCCTACGAGCAGTACTTC. It is translated as CASSETGTGAYEQYF.

In its sample, this clone was seen a few times. The chain uses TRBV19 and TRBJ1-1, with TRBD1 matching over 7 bases. With V trimmed by 6 bases and J by 5 bases, 6 bases remained unmatched. The CDR3 runs to 13 residues. Germline V CDR1 and CDR2: LNHDA, SQIVND (reference sequence). The CDR3 loop is CASRKRQGTEAFF. For the CDR3, the DNA is TGTGCCAGTAGAAAAAGACAGGGAACTGAAGCTTTCTTT.

The V and J genes are TRBV30 and TRBJ1-6, with D unclear. Deletions cut 2 bases from V and 6 bases from J, with 14 bases between. Per germline, CDR1 GTSNPN and CDR2 SVGIG (reference sequence). This CDR3 comprises 15 residues. The CDR3 sequence is CAWSLPGPGNSPLHF. For the CDR3, the DNA is TGTGCCTGGAGTCTCCCCGGACCGGGTAATTCACCCCTCCACTTT.

The genes are TRBV2 and TRBJ2-7; D might be TRBD2 (5 bases). Trimming took 6 bases from V and 7 from J, leaving 10 bases between them. CDR1 and CDR2 from the germline V gene are SNHLY and FYNNEI. The CDR3 runs 11 residues. The CDR3 spells CASRGRLEQYF. The CDR3 region has the DNA TGTGCCAGCAGGGGCCGACTAGAGCAGTACTTC.

Here the CDR3 DNA reads TGCGCCAGCAGCTGGGTGGAGGCTAAAGACGAGCAGTACTTC. It encodes CASSWVEAKDEQYF. The rearrangement links TRBV5-1 to TRBJ2-7; D possibly corresponds to TRBD2 (5 bases). CDR1 is SGHRS, CDR2 YFSETQ, per germline. Trimming cost V 3 bases and J 5 bases, with 15 bases left between them. This CDR3 spans 14 amino acids.

The V gene is TRBV4-1, the J gene TRBJ2-4; TRBD2 matches 7 bases. The CDR3 loop spans 13 amino acids. V lost 1 base to trimming and J lost 9 bases; unmatched junction nucleotides: 3. Germline lookup yields CDR1 MGHRA and CDR2 YSYEKL. The chain's CDR3 is CASSQGEGTIQYF. The CDR3 nucleotides read TGCGCCAGCAGCCAAGGGGAGGGGACCATTCAGTACTTC.